The following is a T cell receptor beta chain sequence with its context. Its antigen is not known. The data belong to a study of T cells after posttransplantation cyclophosphamide. General study findings and limits: Skin or GI-infiltrating T cells shared few TRB sequences with blood. TRB clonality was highly associated with recipient CMV seropositivity and reactivation.

This CDR3 spans 13 amino acids. V lost 5 bases to trimming and J lost 3 bases, with 10 bases between them. CDR1 and CDR2 (germline): KGHSH, LQKENI. Sequenced by immunoSEQ multiplex PCR; TCRdb stores in-frame clones only, minus some. The data show 35,000 to 50,000 clones, roughly 91% seen once. A marrow graft followed busulfan-fludarabine conditioning, with cyclophosphamide on days +3 and +4. This material consisted of PBMCs, taken around 63 days after allogeneic stem cell transplant with posttransplant cyclophosphamide. This clonotype was sampled from a male patient over 55 who received an allogeneic stem cell transplant from a related donor and was CMV-positive. Some T cells may be supplied by the graft donor. This chain connects TRBV18 to TRBJ2-5; D gene uncertain. For the CDR3, the DNA is TGTGCCAGCTCATCGACTTACGAAGAGACCCAGTACTTC. Protein product: CASSSTYEETQYF.